This paragraph covers one TCR beta chain sequence. Its antigen is not known. TCRdb's copy holds only in-frame clones and misses some; the assay was immunoSEQ multiplex PCR. The sample lists some 120,000 clones, roughly 89% occurring once. V was shortened by 0 bases and J by 6 bases, with 11 bases between the two germline ends. Germline loops: CDR1 SGHRS, CDR2 YFSETQ. This CDR3 has 14 residues. This specimen comes from a study of cytomegalovirus exposure and HLA in healthy donors. Regarding the study as a whole: In vitro work confirmed that a few CMV-associated chains recognize CMV antigens. Most observed TCR sequences were rare, whereas some public TCRs were detected in many donors.

The chain carries TRBV5-1 and TRBJ2-3; D may be TRBD1 (5 bases). Sequencing was carried out using PBMCs. The receptor comes from a woman aged 18-30 years in good health and CMV-seronegative. This CDR3 reads CASSLEGAVDTQYF. Written as DNA, the CDR3 is TGCGCCAGCAGCTTGGAAGGGGCTGTGGATACGCAGTATTTT.